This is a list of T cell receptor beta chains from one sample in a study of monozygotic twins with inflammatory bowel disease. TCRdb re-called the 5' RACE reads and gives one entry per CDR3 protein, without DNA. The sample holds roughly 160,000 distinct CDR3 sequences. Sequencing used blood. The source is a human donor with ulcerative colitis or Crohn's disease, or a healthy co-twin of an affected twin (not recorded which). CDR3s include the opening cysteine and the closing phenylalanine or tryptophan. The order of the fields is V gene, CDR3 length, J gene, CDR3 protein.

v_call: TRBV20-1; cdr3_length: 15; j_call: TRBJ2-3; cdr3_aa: CSARRTSGGWSTQYF
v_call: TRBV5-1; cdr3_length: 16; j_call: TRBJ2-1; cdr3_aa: CASSLRIAGVGRGQFF
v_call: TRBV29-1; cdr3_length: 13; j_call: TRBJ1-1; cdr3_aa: CSVEWGRNTEAFF
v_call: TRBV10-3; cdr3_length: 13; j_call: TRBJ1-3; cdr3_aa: CATETGSGNTIYF
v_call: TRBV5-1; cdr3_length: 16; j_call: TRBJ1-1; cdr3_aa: CASSGLMQGLNTEAFF
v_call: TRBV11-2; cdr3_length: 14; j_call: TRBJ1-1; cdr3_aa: CASSFSGLNTEAFF
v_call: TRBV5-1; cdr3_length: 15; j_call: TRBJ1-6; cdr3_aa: CASSLAGTDNSPLHF
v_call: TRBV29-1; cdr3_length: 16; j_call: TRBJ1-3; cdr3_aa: CSGWGPSLGPGNTIYF
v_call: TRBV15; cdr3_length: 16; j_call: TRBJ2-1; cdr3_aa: CATSRAGHLLYNEQFF
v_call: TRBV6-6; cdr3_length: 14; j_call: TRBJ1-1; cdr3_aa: CASSSGTGGPEAFF
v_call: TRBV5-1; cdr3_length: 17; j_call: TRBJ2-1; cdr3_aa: CASSLGPSGTSDNEQFF
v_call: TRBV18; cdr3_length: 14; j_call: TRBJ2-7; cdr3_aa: CASSPQGNSYEQYF
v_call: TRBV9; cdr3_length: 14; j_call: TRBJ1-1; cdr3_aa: CASSIGTPNTEAFF
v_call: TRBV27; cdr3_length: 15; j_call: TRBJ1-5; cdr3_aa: CASRTTRESMEPQHF
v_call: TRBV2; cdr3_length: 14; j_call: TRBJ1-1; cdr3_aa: CASSTQGKLTEAFF
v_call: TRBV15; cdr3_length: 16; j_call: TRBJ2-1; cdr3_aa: CATSRGMLAGENEQFF
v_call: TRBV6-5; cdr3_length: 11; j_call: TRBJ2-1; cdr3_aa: CATRNADEQFF
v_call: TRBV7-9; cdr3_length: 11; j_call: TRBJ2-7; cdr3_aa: CASSFIYEQYF
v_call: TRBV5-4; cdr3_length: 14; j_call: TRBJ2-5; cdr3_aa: CASSFRQVQETQYF
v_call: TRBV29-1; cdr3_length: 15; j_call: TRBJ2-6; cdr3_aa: CSVGDGEAGANVLTF
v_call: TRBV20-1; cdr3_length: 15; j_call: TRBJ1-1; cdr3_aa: CSATSLPTGWTEAFF
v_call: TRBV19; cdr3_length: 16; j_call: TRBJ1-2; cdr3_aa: CASSTSMETGIYGYTF
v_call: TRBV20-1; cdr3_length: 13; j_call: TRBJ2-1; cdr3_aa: CSASITRYNEQFF
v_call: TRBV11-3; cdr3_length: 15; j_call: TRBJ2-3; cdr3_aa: CASSSRGTEGDTQYF
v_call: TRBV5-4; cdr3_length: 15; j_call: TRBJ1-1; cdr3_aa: CASSLPTGSNTEAFF
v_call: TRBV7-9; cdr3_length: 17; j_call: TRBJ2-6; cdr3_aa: CASSSIGAVPGANVLTF
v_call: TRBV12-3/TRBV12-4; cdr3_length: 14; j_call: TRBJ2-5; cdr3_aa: CASSLPGGSETQYF
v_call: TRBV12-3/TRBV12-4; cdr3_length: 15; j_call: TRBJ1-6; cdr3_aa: CASSLGVAGNSPLHF
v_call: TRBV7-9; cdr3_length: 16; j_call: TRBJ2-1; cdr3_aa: CASSQPLQPSYNEQFF
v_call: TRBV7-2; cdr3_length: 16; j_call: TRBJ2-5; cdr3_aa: CASSFTSGGLQETQYF
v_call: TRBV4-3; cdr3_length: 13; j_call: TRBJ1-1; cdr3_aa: CASSPDISTEAFF
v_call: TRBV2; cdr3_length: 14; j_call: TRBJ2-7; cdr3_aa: CASSEARGSYEQYF
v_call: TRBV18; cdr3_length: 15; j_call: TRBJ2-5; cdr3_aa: CASSPPGPLEETQYF
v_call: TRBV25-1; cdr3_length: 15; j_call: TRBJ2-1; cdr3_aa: CASSAAGGNYNEQFF
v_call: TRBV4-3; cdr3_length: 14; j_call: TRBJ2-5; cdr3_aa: CASSPRDRQETQYF
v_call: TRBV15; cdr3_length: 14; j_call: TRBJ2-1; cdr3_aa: CATSPGYPYNEQFF
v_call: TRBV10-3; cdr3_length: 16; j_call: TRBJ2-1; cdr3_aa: CAIRTGGTSGSNEQFF
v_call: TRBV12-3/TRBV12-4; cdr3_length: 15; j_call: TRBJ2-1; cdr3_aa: CASNTGTSGSREQFF
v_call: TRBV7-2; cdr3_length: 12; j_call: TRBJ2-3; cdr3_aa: CASSLGRDTQYF
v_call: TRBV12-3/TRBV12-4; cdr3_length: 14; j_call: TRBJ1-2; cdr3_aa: CASSPKPTGLGYTF
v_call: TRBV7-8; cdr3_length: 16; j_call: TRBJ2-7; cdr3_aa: CASSLVGTSSWVEQYF
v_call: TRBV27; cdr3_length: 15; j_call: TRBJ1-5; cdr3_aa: CASSLSLGANQPQHF
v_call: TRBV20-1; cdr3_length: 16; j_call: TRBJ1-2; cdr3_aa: CSARNTGGFKNYGYTF
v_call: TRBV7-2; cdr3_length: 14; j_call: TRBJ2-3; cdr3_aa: CASSLRFTSDTQYF
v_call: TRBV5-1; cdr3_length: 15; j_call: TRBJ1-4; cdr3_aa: CASSSTVQTNEKLFF
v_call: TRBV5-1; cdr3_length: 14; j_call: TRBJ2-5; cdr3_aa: CASSLEAEQETQYF
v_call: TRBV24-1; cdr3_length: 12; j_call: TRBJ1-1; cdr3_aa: CATSDAGTEAFF
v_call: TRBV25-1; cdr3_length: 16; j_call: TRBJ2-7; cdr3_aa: CASSGPLADLSYEQYF
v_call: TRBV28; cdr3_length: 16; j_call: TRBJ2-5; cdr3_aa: CASRARGGELQETQYF
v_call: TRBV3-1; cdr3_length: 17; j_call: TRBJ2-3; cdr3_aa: CASSQDLSGPSTDTQYF